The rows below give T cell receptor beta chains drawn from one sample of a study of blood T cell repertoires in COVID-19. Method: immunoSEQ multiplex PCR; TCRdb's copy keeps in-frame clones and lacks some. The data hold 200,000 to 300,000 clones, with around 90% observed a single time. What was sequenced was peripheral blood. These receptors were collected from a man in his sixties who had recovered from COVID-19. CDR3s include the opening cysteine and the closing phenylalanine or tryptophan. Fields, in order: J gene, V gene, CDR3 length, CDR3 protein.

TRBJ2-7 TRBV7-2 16 CASSLGGSGGLHEQYF
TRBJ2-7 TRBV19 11 CASSIGYEQYF
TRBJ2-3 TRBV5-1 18 CASSLVPPRGGGTDTQYF
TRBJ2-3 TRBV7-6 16 CASSTATTSSTDTQYF
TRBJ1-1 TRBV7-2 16 CASSLGRGFMNTEAFF
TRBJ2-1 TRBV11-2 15 CASSSQGHLYNEQFF
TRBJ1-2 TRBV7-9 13 CASSLADRHGYTF
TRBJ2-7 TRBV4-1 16 CASSQGGTLGVFEQYF
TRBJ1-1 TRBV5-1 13 CASSSTAGSEAFF
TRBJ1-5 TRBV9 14 CASSPNREDQPQHF
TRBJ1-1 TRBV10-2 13 CASSVQDNTEAFF
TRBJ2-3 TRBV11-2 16 CASSLRVAGGTDTQYF
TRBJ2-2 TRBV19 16 CASSIGQVLRTGELFF
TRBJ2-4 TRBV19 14 CASSIQGAVRIQYF
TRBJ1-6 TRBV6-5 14 CASSYLGAHGALHF
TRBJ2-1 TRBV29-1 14 CSVERWGGYNEQFF
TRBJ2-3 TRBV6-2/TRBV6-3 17 CASSYSGPSGGADTQYF
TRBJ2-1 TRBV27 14 CASKSDRGYNEQFF
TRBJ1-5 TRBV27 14 CASSLRDSNQPQHF
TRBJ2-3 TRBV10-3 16 CAISESQRGAPDTQYF
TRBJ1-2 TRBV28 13 CASSLEGGYGYTF
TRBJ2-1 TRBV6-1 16 CASSGLLAGSYNEQFF
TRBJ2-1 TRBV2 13 CASIRDRGNEQFF
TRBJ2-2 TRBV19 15 CASSLVSGIPGELFF
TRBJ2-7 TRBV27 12 CASRTGTYEQYF
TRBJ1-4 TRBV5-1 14 CASSSGLMNEKLFF
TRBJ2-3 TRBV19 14 CASTISGGTDTQYF
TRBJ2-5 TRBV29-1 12 CSVEDALGTQYF
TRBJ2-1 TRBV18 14 CASRGQGPYNEQFF
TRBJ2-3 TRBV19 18 CASSGGLAGVPQTDTQYF
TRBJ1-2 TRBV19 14 CASSSTRGLRGYTF
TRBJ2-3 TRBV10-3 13 CAIMASGGDTQYF
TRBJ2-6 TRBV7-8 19 CASSSGQGATYSGANVLTF
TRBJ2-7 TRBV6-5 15 CASRPSGTGGYEQYF
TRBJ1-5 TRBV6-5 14 CASGLALGDQPQHF
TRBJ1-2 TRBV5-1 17 CASSLGPDRSPSYGYTF
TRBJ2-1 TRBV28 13 CASRRSLGGEQFF
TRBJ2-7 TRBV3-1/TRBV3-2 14 CASSQVTGMGEQYF
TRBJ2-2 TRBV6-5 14 CASRDTAGTGELFF
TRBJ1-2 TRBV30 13 CAWRVGQGGGYTF
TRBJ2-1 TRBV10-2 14 CASSVDSSYNEQFF
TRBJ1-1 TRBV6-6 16 CASSRASPGENTEAFF
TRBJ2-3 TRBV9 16 CASSPLDSGGSDTQYF
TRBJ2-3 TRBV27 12 CASRGGADTQYF
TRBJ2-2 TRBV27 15 CASSLSRLGVGELFF
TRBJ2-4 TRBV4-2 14 CASSQGLAGGIQYF
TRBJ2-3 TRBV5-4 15 CASSPDYTGTDTQYF
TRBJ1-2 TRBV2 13 CASSGRTGYGYTF
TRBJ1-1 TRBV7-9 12 CASSTGGTEAFF
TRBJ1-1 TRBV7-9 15 CASSSDLDRGTEAFF
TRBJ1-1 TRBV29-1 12 CSVGTETTEAFF
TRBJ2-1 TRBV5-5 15 CASSFSGGGYNEQFF
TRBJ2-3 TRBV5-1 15 CASSLEGGPTDTQYF
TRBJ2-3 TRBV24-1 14 CATSPPGQGDTQYF
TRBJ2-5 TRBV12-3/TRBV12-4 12 CAIRLGPKTQYF
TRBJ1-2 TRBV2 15 CASSFETALISGYTF
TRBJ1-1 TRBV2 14 CASRGDRVHTEAFF